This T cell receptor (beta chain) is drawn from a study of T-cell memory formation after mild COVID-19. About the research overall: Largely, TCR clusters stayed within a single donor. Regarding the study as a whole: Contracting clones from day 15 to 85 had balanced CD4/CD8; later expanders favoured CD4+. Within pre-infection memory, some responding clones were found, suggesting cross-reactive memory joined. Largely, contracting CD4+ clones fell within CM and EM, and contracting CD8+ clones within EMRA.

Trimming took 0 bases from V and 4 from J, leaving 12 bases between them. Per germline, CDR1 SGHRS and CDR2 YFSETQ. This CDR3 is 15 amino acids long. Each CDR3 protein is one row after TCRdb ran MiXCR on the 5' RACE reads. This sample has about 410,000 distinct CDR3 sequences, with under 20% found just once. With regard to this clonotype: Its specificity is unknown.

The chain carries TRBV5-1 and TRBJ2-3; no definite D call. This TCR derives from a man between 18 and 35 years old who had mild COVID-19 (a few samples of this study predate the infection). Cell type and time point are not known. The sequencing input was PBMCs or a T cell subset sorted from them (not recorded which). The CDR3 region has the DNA TGCGCCAGCAGCTTGGCCTTCCCAGGCGCAGATACGCAGTATTTT. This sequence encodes CASSLAFPGADTQYF.